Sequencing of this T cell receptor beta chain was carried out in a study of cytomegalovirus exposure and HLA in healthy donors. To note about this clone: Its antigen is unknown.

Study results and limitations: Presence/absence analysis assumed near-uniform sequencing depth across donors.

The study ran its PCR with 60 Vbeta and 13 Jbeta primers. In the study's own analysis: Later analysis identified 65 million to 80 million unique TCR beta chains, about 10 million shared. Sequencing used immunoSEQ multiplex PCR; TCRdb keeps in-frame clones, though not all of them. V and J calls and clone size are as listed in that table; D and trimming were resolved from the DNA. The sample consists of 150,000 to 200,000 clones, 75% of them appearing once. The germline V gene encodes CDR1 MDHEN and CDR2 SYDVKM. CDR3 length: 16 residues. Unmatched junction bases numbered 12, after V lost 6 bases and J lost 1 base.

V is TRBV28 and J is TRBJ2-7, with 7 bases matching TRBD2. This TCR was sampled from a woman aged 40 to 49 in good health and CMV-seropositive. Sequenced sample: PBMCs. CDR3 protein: CASSFSGASGSYEQYF. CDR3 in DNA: TGTGCCAGCAGCTTCTCGGGCGCTAGCGGATCCTACGAGCAGTACTTC. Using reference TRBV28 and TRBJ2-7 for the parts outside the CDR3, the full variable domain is DVKVTQSSRYLVKRTGEKVFLECVQDMDHENMFWYRQDPGLGLRLIYFSYDVKMKEKGDIPEGYSVSREKKERFSLILESASTNQTSMYLCASSFSGASGSYEQYFGPGTRLTVT.